A selection of T cell receptor beta chains follows, all from one sample in a study of T cell changes during pregnancy in multiple sclerosis. Profiled with immunoSEQ multiplex PCR; TCRdb holds only in-frame clones, not every one. The sample records about 59,000 clones, 93% being singletons. This material consisted of CD8+ T cells from peripheral blood mononuclear cells, taken in the third trimester of pregnancy. Receptors originate from a female donor with multiple sclerosis, enrolled in a pregnancy study. Each CDR3 is given without its conserved first and last residue. Fields, in order: V gene, CDR3 protein.

>TRBV28
ASSLPGAGGWSLDTDTQY
>TRBV2
ASREDRSSYEQY
>TRBV2
ASRAPGLAGGPEV
>TRBV5-1
ASKLEVSGDRLF
>TRBV28
ASSPPTGELLGYT
>TRBV5-8
ASSDSLTVSYNEQF
>TRBV23-1
ASSQNRRRRQGNGYT
>TRBV15
ATSFALSEKLF
>TRBV6-1
ASSEAPTGTDTQY
>TRBV5-5
ASSFTDIQY